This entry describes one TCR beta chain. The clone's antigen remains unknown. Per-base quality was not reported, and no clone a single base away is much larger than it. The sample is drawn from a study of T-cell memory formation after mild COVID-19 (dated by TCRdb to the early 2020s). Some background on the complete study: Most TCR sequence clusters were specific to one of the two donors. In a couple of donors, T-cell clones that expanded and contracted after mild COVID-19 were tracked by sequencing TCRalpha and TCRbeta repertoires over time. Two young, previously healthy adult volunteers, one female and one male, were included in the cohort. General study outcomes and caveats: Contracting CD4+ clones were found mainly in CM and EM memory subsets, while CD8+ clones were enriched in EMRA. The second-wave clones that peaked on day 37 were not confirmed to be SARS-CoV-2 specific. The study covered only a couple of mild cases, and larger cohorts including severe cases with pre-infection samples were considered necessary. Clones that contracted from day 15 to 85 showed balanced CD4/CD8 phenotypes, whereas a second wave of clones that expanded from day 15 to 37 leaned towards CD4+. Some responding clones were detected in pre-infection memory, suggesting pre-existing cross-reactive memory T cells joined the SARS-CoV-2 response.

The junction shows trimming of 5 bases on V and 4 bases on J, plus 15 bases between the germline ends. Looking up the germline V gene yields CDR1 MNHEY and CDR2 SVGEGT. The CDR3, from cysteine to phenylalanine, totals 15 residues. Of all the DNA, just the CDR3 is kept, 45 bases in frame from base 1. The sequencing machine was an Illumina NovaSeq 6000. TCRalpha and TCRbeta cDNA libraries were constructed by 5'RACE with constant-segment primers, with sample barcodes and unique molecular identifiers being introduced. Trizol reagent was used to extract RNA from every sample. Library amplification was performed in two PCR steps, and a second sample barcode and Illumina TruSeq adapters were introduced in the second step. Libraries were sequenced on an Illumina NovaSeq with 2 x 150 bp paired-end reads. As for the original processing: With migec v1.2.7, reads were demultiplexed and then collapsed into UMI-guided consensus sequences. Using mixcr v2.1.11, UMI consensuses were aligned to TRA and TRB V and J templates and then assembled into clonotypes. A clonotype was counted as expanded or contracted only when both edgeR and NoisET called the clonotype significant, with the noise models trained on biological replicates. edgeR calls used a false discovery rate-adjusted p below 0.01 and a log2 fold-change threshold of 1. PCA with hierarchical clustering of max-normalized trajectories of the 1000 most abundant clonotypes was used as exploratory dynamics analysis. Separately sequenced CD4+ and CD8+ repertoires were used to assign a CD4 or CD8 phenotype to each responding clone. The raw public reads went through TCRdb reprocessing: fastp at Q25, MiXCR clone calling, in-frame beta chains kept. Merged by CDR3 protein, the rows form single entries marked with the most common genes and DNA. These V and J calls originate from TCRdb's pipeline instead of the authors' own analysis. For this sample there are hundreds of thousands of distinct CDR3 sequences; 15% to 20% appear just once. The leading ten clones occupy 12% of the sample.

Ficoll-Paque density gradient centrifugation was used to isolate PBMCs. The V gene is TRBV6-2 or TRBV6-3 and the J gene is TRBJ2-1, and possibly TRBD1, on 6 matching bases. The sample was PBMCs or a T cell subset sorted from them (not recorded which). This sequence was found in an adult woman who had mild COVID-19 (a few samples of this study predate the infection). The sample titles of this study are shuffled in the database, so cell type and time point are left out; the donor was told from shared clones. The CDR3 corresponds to CASSRTGTSYNEQFF. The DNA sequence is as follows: TGTGCCAGCAGTCGCACCGGGACATCTTACAATGAGCAGTTCTTC.